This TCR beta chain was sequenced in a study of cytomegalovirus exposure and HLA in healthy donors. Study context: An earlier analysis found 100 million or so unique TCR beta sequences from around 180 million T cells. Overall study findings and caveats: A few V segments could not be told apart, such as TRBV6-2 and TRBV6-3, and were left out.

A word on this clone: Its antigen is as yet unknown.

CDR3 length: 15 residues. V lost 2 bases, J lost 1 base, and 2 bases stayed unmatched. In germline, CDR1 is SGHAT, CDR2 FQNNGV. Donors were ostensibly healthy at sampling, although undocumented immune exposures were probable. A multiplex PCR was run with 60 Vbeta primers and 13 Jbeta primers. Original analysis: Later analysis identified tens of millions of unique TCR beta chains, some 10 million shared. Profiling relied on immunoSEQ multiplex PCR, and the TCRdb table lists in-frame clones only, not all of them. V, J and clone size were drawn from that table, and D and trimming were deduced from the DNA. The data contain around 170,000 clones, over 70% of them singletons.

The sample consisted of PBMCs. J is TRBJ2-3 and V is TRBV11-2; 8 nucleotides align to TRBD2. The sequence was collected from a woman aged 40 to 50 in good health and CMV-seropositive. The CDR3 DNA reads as TGTGCCAGCAGCTTACTACTAGCGGGCACAGATACGCAGTATTTT. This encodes CASSLLLAGTDTQYF.